The T cell receptor beta chain described here comes from a study of OX40 agonist ivuxolimab in advanced cancers. The overall study: Of mixed ages from about 20 to 80 and averaging about 60 years, the group was almost 85% male.

This clone appeared many times. Its antigen is as yet unknown. Profiled with immunoSEQ multiplex PCR; TCRdb holds only in-frame clones, not every one. Of roughly 72,000 clones detected, approximately 81% appear once; the ten largest clones hold roughly 5.3%. Study-wide results and caveats: Certain nonresponders likewise exhibited a low normalized T-cell clonal expansion. Researchers did not determine the expanded peripheral T cells' antigen specificity. Relative to CD4+, CD8+ T cells held more expanded clones on average.

Trimming cost V 4 bases and J 9 bases, with 17 bases left between them. This CDR3 region has 14 residues. Germline CDR1 is SGHDT and CDR2 is YYEEEE. The receptor was isolated from an adult with an advanced solid tumor such as melanoma, head and neck, liver or kidney cancer. This chain links TRBV5-6 with TRBJ2-1, with D possibly matching TRBD2 (6 bases). The specimen comprised CD4+ or CD8+ T cells sorted from blood, sampled in a trial of the OX40 agonist ivuxolimab. Written as DNA, the CDR3 is TGTGCCAGCAGCCCGGGGGATTACCGGGGTGAGCAGTTCTTC. It translates to CASSPGDYRGEQFF. Full variable domain (rest looked up from reference TRBV5-6 and TRBJ2-1): DAGVTQSPTHLIKTRGQQVTLRCSPKSGHDTVSWYQQALGQGPQFIFQYYEEEERQRGNFPDRFSGHQFPNYSSELNVNALLLGDSALYLCASSPGDYRGEQFFGPGTRLTVL.